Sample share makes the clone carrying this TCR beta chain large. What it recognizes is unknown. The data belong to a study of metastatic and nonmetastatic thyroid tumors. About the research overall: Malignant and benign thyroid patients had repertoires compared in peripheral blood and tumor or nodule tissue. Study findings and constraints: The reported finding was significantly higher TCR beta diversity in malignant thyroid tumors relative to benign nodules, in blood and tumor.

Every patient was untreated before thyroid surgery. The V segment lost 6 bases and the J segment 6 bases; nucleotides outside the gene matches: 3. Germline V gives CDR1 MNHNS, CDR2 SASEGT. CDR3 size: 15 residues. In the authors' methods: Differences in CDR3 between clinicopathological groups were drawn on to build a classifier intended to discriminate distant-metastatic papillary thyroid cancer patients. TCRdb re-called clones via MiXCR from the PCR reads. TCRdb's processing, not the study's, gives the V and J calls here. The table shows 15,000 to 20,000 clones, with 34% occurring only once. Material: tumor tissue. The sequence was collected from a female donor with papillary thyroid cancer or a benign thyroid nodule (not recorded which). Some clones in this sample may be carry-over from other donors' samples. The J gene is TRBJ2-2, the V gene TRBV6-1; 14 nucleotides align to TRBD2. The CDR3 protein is CASSQGLAGAGELFF. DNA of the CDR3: TGTGCCAGCAGCCAGGGACTAGCGGGGGCCGGGGAGCTGTTTTTT.